The 20 T cell receptor beta chains in this list originate from one sample, sequenced in a study of post-analysis software for immune sequencing data (dated by TCRdb to between 2014 and 2017). The library was generated by PCR. Instrument used: Illumina HiSeq 2500. To reduce PCR and sequencing biases, unique molecular identifiers were incorporated into the TCR beta cDNA libraries. TCRdb ran its own pipeline on the public reads, namely fastp trimming at Q25 and MiXCR clone calling, and kept in-frame beta chains. Every distinct CDR3 protein forms one entry, paired with its most common genes and DNA. Present in this sample are roughly 570,000 distinct CDR3 sequences, around 31% of which were seen just once. The ten top clones hold 4.5% to 7.5% of the sample. Which antigens these TCRs recognize remains unknown. Paper-wide results and their limitations: Significantly higher frequencies in patients than in controls were found for five or six TRBV segments, including TRBV5-6, TRBV5-1 and TRBV20-1.

Input material: blood. The source of these receptors is a girl younger than 18 with multiple sclerosis.

The rearrangement uses TRBV7-9 and TRBJ2-7; D is uncertain. Trimming stripped 5 bases from V and 3 bases from J, with 11 bases between. Per germline, CDR1 SEHNR and CDR2 FQNEAQ (reference sequence). The CDR3 length is 13 residues. The CDR3 DNA is TGTGCCAGCAGCCACCCGGATCACTACGAGCAGTACTTC. It is translated as CASSHPDHYEQYF.

The chain carries TRBV5-1 and TRBJ2-5, with 9 positions matching TRBD1. Germline trimming cut 4 bases from V and 1 base from J; bases unmatched to any gene: 11. There are 17 residues in the CDR3. Germline V lookup: CDR1 SGHRS, CDR2 YFSETQ. CDR3 amino acids: CASSRSPGTGTQETQYF. The CDR3, as DNA: TGCGCCAGCAGCCGGAGTCCCGGGACAGGGACCCAAGAGACCCAGTACTTC.

In DNA, the CDR3 is TGTGCCAGCAGCTTTGTCTCGGGGGGCACAGATACGCAGTATTTT. Protein product: CASSFVSGGTDTQYF. V and J are TRBV7-2 and TRBJ2-3; weak D call: TRBD2 (6 bases). The germline V gene has CDR1 SGHTA and CDR2 FQGNSA. Trimming stripped 3 bases from V and 1 base from J, with 11 bases between. CDR3 length: 15 amino acids. The variable domain in full, with the rest retrieved from reference TRBV7-2 and TRBJ2-3, is GAGVSQSPSNKVTEKGKDVELRCDPISGHTALYWYRQSLGQGLEFLIYFQGNSAPDKSGLPSDRFSAERTGGSVSTLTIQRTQQEDSAVYLCASSFVSGGTDTQYFGPGTRLTVL.

This chain links TRBV6-1 with TRBJ1-5, with 10 bases matching TRBD1. The last part of the DNA fits TRBJ2-3 better; the J call may be wrong. This CDR3 has 17 amino acids. Per the germline V gene, CDR1 is MNHNS and CDR2 is SASEGT. The CDR3 is CASSEAPGQGKNQPQYF. For the CDR3, the DNA is TGTGCCAGCAGTGAAGCCCCGGGACAGGGGAAGAATCAGCCCCAGTATTTT.

This clonotype was found a few times. This chain links TRBV29-1 with TRBJ2-3; 9 nucleotides match TRBD2. V shed 4 bases, J shed 3 bases, and the junction held 5 bases outside the gene matches. CDR1 is SQVTM and CDR2 is ANQGSEA in the germline V gene. This CDR3 comprises 14 residues. The CDR3 coding sequence is TGCAGCGTTGGGCAGCGGGGGGTGACAGATACGCAGTATTTT. The encoded protein is CSVGQRGVTDTQYF.

In this sample, this clonotype turned up a few times. The V and J genes are TRBV10-2 and TRBJ2-4; TRBD1 matches at 8 bases. Germline V gene lookup returns CDR1 WSHSY and CDR2 SAAADI. The CDR3 sequence is 14 residues long. The J segment lost 5 bases and the V segment lost 5 bases, leaving 5 bases of the junction unmatched. For the CDR3, the DNA is TGCGCCAGCAGTCCCAGGGGGCAGGAAAACATTCAGTACTTC. Its protein product is CASSPRGQENIQYF.

The V call is TRBV25-1, the J call TRBJ1-4, with unresolved D. This CDR3 contains 14 residues. The germline V gene encodes CDR1 MGHDK and CDR2 SYGVNS. The germline V and J ends were trimmed by 1 base and 8 bases, with 11 bases remaining between them. As DNA, the CDR3 is TGTGCCAGCAGTGAATGGACCCTGGGAGAAAAACTGTTTTTT. The encoded protein is CASSEWTLGEKLFF. Complete variable domain (other parts from reference TRBV25-1 and TRBJ1-4): EADIYQTPRYLVIGTGKKITLECSQTMGHDKMYWYQQDPGMELHLIHYSYGVNSTEKGDLSSESTVSRIRTEHFPLTLESARPSHTSQYLCASSEWTLGEKLFFGSGTQLSVL.

This clonotype was detected only a few times. This rearrangement joins TRBV4-2 to TRBJ1-2; D not resolved. The ends were cut back, 0 bases at V and 3 bases at J, with 17 bases in the middle. CDR1 LGHNA and CDR2 YNFKEQ come from the germline V gene. The CDR3 spans 17 residues. CDR3 coding DNA: TGTGCCAGCAGCCAAGATTTGGGATTGGGTTGGGACTATGGCTACACCTTC. It specifies CASSQDLGLGWDYGYTF.

This clonotype occurred a few times. The chain links TRBV5-8 to TRBJ2-2, with D hard to call. This CDR3 spans 15 amino acids. Germline loops: CDR1 SGHTS, CDR2 YDEGEE. V lost 5 bases to trimming and J lost 3 bases, with 14 bases between them. The CDR3 loop reads CASRDTRRDTGELFF. CDR3 in DNA: TGTGCCAGCAGAGATACCAGAAGGGACACCGGGGAGCTGTTTTTT.

This clonotype turned up a few times. The V gene is TRBV5-1, the J gene TRBJ2-1; 10 bases match TRBD2. CDR1 and CDR2 (germline): SGHRS, YFSETQ. The length of the CDR3 is 14 residues. The V gene end was trimmed by 4 bases and the J gene end by 12 bases; junction bases not matched to a gene: 10. This CDR3 reads CASSPVGTSDGQFF. Here the CDR3 DNA reads TGCGCCAGCAGCCCGGTGGGGACTAGCGACGGGCAGTTCTTC.

This chain joins TRBV11-2 and TRBJ1-6, with a weak D call TRBD1 (5 bases). CDR1 is SGHAT, CDR2 FQNNGV, per germline. This CDR3 contains 15 residues. Trimming took 1 base from V and 7 from J, leaving 11 bases between them. For the CDR3, the DNA is TGTGCCAGCAGCTTAGGTCCAGGGATGAATTCACCCCTCCACTTT. The encoded protein is CASSLGPGMNSPLHF.

V and J are TRBV4-1 and TRBJ2-2; D possibly corresponds to TRBD2 (6 bases). The V end was cut by 2 bases, the J end by 7 bases, with 14 bases between. The CDR3 runs 15 residues. From germline, CDR1 is MGHRA and CDR2 YSYEKL. As DNA, the CDR3 is TGCGCCAGCAGCCAAAATTTGGGGGGTCGCGGGGAGCTGTTTTTT. This codes for CASSQNLGGRGELFF.

The chain has TRBV4-1 and TRBJ2-3; 8 bases line up with TRBD2. Germline CDR1 and CDR2: MGHRA and YSYEKL. Trimming at V came to 8 bases and at J to 2 bases, leaving 12 bases not matched to a gene. The CDR3 has 16 residues. The CDR3 spells CASVDLTSGNTDTQYF. CDR3 DNA sequence: TGCGCCAGCGTGGATCTTACTAGCGGTAACACAGATACGCAGTATTTT.

The chain links TRBV12-3 or TRBV12-4 to TRBJ2-1; D remains ambiguous. The CDR3 spans 13 residues. V shed 3 bases and J shed 6 bases, with 9 bases lying between them. The CDR3: CASSFLRRNEQFF. The DNA of the CDR3 is TGTGCCAGCAGTTTCTTGAGGCGCAATGAGCAGTTCTTC.

The chain recombines TRBV20-1 with TRBJ2-1; 7 positions agree with TRBD1. Trimming removed 6 bases from V and 6 bases from J; junction bases left unmatched: 11. CDR3 length: 14 amino acids. Looked up from germline, CDR1 is DFQATT and CDR2 is SNEGSKA (reference sequence). CDR3 DNA sequence: TGCAGTGCCCCGGGGTGGGGACAGTCCAATGAGCAGTTCTTC. Translated, it gives CSAPGWGQSNEQFF.

The table lists this clonotype with many counts. J is TRBJ2-1 and V is TRBV7-2; 8 bases are a match to TRBD2. The CDR3 contains 15 residues. The V and J ends lost 2 bases and 5 bases, in that order; junction bases with no gene match: 5. Germline lookup yields CDR1 SGHTA and CDR2 FQGNSA. The CDR3 reads CASSLMSSGDNEQFF. Here the CDR3 DNA reads TGTGCCAGCAGCTTAATGAGTAGCGGGGACAATGAGCAGTTCTTC.

This clonotype showed up just a few times. This sequence joins TRBV29-1 and TRBJ2-7, with TRBD1 matching over 9 bases. Germline V gene lookup returns CDR1 SQVTM and CDR2 ANQGSEA. The CDR3 runs to 13 residues. J lost 3 bases, V lost 4 bases, and 4 bases had no gene match. CDR3 amino acids: CSVASGQGYEQYF. The CDR3 region has the DNA TGCAGCGTTGCGTCGGGACAGGGCTACGAGCAGTACTTC.

This clonotype was observed a few times. The chain employs TRBV3-1 and TRBJ1-1, with D possibly TRBD1 on 6 matching bases. Trimming pared 2 bases from V and 0 bases from J, leaving 13 bases between. CDR1 and CDR2 from the germline V gene are LGHDT and YNNKEL (reference sequence). The CDR3 extends over 16 amino acids. The CDR3 loop is CASSQWDKTMNTEAFF. CDR3 nucleotide sequence: TGTGCCAGCAGCCAATGGGACAAGACCATGAACACTGAAGCTTTCTTT.

This rearrangement joins TRBV18 to TRBJ1-2; 7 bases agree with TRBD1. CDR3 length equals 17 residues. Germline CDR1 is KGHSH and CDR2 is LQKENI. V gave up 6 bases and J gave up 2 bases; unmatched junction bases: 15. The CDR3 spells CASSPTQGVVGNYGYTF. In nucleotides, the CDR3 is TGTGCCAGCTCCCCAACTCAGGGGGTAGTAGGGAACTATGGCTACACCTTC.

This clonotype was recorded many times. The chain joins TRBV9 to TRBJ2-5; tentative D call: TRBD2 (6 bases). Trimming stripped 0 bases from V and 5 bases from J, with 11 bases between. The germline gives CDR1 SGDLS, CDR2 YYNGEE. CDR3 length: 14 residues. This CDR3 reads CASSVDRGGETQYF. The CDR3 region has the DNA TGTGCCAGCAGCGTAGATAGAGGAGGGGAGACCCAGTACTTC.